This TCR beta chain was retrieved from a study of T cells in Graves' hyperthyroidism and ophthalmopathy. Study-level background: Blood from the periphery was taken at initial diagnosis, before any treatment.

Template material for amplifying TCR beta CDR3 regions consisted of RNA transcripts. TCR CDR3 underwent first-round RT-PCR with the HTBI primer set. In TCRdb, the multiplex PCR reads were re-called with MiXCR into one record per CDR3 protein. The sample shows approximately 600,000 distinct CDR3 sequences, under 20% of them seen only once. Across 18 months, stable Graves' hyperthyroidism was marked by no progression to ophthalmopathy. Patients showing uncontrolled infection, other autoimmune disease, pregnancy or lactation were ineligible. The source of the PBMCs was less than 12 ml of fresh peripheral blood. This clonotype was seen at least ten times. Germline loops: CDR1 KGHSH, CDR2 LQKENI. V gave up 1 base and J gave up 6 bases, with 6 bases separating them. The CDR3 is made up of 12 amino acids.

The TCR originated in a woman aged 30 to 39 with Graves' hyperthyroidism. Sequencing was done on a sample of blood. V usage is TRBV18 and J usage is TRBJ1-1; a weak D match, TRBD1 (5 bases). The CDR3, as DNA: TGTGCCAGCTCACCACAGGGGTCTGAAGCTTTCTTT. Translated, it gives CASSPQGSEAFF.